This TCR beta chain was sequenced during a study of T cell responses to AZD1222 COVID-19 vaccine. This clone was observed a few times. Using immunoSEQ multiplex PCR, the repertoire was profiled, and TCRdb retains in-frame clones only, with some absent. The profile shows around 66,000 clones, roughly 91% of them singletons. CDR1 is GTSNPN, CDR2 SVGIG, per germline (reference sequence). V lost 4 bases, J lost 7 bases, and 11 bases lay in between. The length of the CDR3 is 13 residues. Specimen: peripheral blood, collected 28 days after the second dose of the MenACWY control vaccine. The TCR was taken from an adult who received the MenACWY meningococcal vaccine as a control. The gene calls are TRBV30 and TRBJ1-6; D is uncertain. Written as DNA, the CDR3 is TGTGCCTGGAATATTCTTGTGAATTCACCCCTCCACTTT. Its translation is CAWNILVNSPLHF.